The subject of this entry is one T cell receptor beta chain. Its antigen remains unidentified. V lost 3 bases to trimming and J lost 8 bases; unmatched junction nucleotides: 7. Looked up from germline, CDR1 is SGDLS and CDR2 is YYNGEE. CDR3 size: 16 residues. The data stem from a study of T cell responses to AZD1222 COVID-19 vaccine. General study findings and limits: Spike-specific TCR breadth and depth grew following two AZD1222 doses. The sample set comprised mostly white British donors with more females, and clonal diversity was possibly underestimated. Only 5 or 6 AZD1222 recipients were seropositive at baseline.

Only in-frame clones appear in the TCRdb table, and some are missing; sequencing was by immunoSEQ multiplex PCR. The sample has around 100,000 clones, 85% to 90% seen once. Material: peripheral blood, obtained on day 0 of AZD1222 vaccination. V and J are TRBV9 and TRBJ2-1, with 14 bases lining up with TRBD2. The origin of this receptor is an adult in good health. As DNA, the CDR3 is TGTGCCAGCAGCGCCGGGACTAGCGGGAGTATCGATGAGCAGTTCTTC. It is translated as CASSAGTSGSIDEQFF.